The entry below gives a single T cell receptor beta chain sequence along with its context. Antigen: not known. Per the germline V gene, CDR1 is SQVTM and CDR2 is ANQGSEA. The CDR3 is 13 residues long. Trimming took off 5 bases at V and 3 bases at J, with 13 bases between the two ends. The data were obtained in a study of cytomegalovirus exposure and HLA in healthy donors. Each of the donors was a healthy bone marrow donor. PCR used 60 Vbeta primers and 13 Jbeta primers. Profiling relied on immunoSEQ multiplex PCR, and the TCRdb table lists in-frame clones only, not all of them. The repertoire has around 200,000 clones, just under 70% of them found once; the top ten carry less than 3%. Findings of the study overall: Cytomegalovirus-associated status was assigned to about 180 TCR beta chains. The majority of CMV-associated TCR beta chains were reported as apparently HLA-restricted in a later analysis. In a later analysis, TCR association rates varied by HLA locus: DRB1 most, HLA-C fewest.

The specimen was PBMCs. This TCR was recovered from a man aged 40-49 years in good health and CMV-seropositive. The chain links TRBV29-1 to TRBJ2-5, with D uncertain. In nucleotides, the CDR3 is TGCAGCGTTTTTCTGGTGCCAGAAGAGACCCAGTACTTC. This translates into CSVFLVPEETQYF.